This T cell receptor (beta chain) was obtained from a study of response to subunit inactivated influenza vaccine. Study-wide results and caveats: After each seasonal influenza vaccination, few new T cells are recruited, the authors suggested.

Germline loops: CDR1 SGHTA, CDR2 FQGNSA. This CDR3 is 14 amino acids long. The V and J ends lost 6 bases and 7 bases, in that order; junction bases with no gene match: 7. Concerning this clonotype itself: No antigen is known for it.

Each CDR3 protein is one row after TCRdb ran MiXCR on the RT-PCR reads. Among roughly 170,000 distinct CDR3 sequences listed, approximately 8.7% were seen once. The source of this sequence is a man over 45 who received an inactivated influenza vaccine. The chain joins TRBV7-2 to TRBJ2-2, with 8 nucleotides matching TRBD1. Material: non-naive T cells sorted from PBMCs, obtained on the day of vaccination. In DNA form, the CDR3 reads TGTGCCAGCAGTTTCAGGGGGCCGGGCGGGGAGCTGTTTTTT. This gives the protein CASSFRGPGGELFF. Full variable domain (missing parts from reference TRBV7-2 and TRBJ2-2): GAGVSQSPSNKVTEKGKDVELRCDPISGHTALYWYRQSLGQGLEFLIYFQGNSAPDKSGLPSDRFSAERTGGSVSTLTIQRTQQEDSAVYLCASSFRGPGGELFFGEGSRLTVL.